The 21 T cell receptor beta chains in this list originate from one sample, sequenced in a study of cytomegalovirus exposure and HLA in healthy donors. The PCR contained 60 Vbeta and 13 Jbeta primers. Profiling relied on immunoSEQ multiplex PCR, and the TCRdb table lists in-frame clones only, not all of them. The listing records approximately 120,000 clones. The material sequenced was PBMCs. These receptors all stem from a man aged 25 to 40 in good health and CMV-seronegative.

The chain has TRBV28 and TRBJ1-2; maybe TRBD1 (5 bases). In germline, CDR1 is MDHEN, CDR2 SYDVKM. V was trimmed by 4 bases and J by 2 bases, leaving 8 bases between them. The CDR3 covers 13 residues. The CDR3 loop reads CASSSRQNYGYTF. The CDR3 DNA sequence: TGTGCCAGCAGTTCCAGACAGAACTATGGCTACACCTTC.

V is TRBV7-3 and J is TRBJ2-3; D is perhaps TRBD1 (5 bases). Germline V gene data show CDR1 as SGHTA and CDR2 as FQGTGA. The V end lost 5 bases, the J end lost 0 bases, and 12 bases lay between the germline ends. The CDR3 consists of 15 residues. CDR3 protein: CASSHPGASTDTQYF. The CDR3 bases are TGTGCCAGCAGCCACCCTGGGGCCAGCACAGATACGCAGTATTTT.

This chain links TRBV5-1 with TRBJ2-3; D is possibly TRBD2 (6 bases). Per the germline V gene, CDR1 is SGHRS and CDR2 is YFSETQ. With 0 bases removed from V and 2 bases from J, the gap between germline ends came to 7 bases. The CDR3 has 14 residues. CDR3 in DNA: TGCGCCAGCAGCTTGGAGGACTACACAGATACGCAGTATTTT. It is translated as CASSLEDYTDTQYF.

This chain uses TRBV5-1 with TRBJ2-5; no reliable D call. In germline, CDR1 is SGHRS, CDR2 YFSETQ. The CDR3 runs to 12 residues. V was pared by 4 bases and J by 5 bases, with 9 bases between. The CDR3 region has the DNA TGCGCCAGCAGCCCGCCAAGCGAGACCCAGTACTTC. Its protein is CASSPPSETQYF.

The chain uses TRBV5-4 and TRBJ2-7; 11 bases line up with TRBD1. The V gene's germline CDR1 is SGHNT and CDR2 YYREEE (reference sequence). The CDR3 is made up of 15 amino acids. After removal of 5 bases from V and 0 bases from J, the junction contained 4 bases not matched to a gene. The CDR3 reads CASSVGQGVSYEQYF. The CDR3 nucleotides read TGTGCCAGCAGTGTGGGACAGGGGGTCTCCTACGAGCAGTACTTC.

This chain connects TRBV27 to TRBJ2-7; possible D gene TRBD2, 6 bases. Per the germline V gene, CDR1 is MNHEY and CDR2 is SMNVEV (reference sequence). V shed 6 bases and J shed 5 bases, with 14 bases lying between them. The CDR3 is 13 residues long. In nucleotides, the CDR3 is TGTGCCAGCAGCCCGGGACTCGTCCACGAGCAGTACTTC. Translating it yields CASSPGLVHEQYF.

CDR3 coding DNA: TGTGCCAGCAGTTTGCCGGGACAGGAGAGGGACACTGAAGCTTTCTTT. This codes for CASSLPGQERDTEAFF. The rearrangement joins TRBV6-6 to TRBJ1-1; 8 nucleotides align to TRBD1. With 4 bases clipped from V and 3 bases from J, the junction kept 10 bases outside the gene matches. CDR3 size: 16 residues. CDR1 and CDR2 (germline): MNHNY, SVGAGI (reference sequence).

This rearrangement joins TRBV7-2 to TRBJ2-5; tentative D call: TRBD2 (6 bases). The length of the CDR3 is 14 residues. Trimming took off 1 base at V and 4 bases at J, with 10 bases between the two ends. From germline, CDR1 is SGHTA and CDR2 FQGNSA. The CDR3 loop is CASSLDWGGETQYF. CDR3 nucleotides: TGTGCCAGCAGCTTAGATTGGGGAGGAGAGACCCAGTACTTC.

The rearrangement links TRBV5-1 to TRBJ2-7; D may be TRBD1 (5 bases). This CDR3 contains 14 residues. CDR1 and CDR2 (germline): SGHRS, YFSETQ. With 2 bases removed from V and 2 bases from J, the gap between germline ends came to 11 bases. The CDR3 loop is CASSFIPGTYEQYF. CDR3 nucleotides: TGCGCCAGCAGCTTCATTCCAGGGACCTACGAGCAGTACTTC.

In DNA form, the CDR3 reads TGTGCCAGCAGCCGGGACAGGGGGCCCTGGGAGACCCAGTACTTC. The encoded protein is CASSRDRGPWETQYF. The chain combines TRBV7-3 with TRBJ2-5, with 12 bases that match TRBD1. CDR1 is SGHTA and CDR2 is FQGTGA in the germline V gene. The V gene end was trimmed by 5 bases and the J gene end by 5 bases; junction bases not matched to a gene: 6. The CDR3 has 15 residues.

This rearrangement joins TRBV23-1 to TRBJ1-1; a possible D gene is TRBD1 (6 bases). TRBV23-1 is sorted into the ORF group, with uncertain function. The CDR3 consists of 19 residues. Trimming pared 7 bases from V and 0 bases from J, leaving 27 bases between. The CDR3 DNA is TGCGCCAGCACTCCTGTGGGTCTCAGGGGATCCCCCATGAACACTGAAGCTTTCTTT. Its protein is CASTPVGLRGSPMNTEAFF.

The gene calls are TRBV18 and TRBJ2-3; TRBD1 matches 10 bases. Germline CDR1 reads KGHSH; CDR2 reads LQKENI. CDR3 length equals 14 residues. V was pared by 3 bases and J by 6 bases, with 3 bases of the junction left unmatched. The CDR3 sequence is CASSPTGGKDTQYF. The CDR3 DNA sequence: TGTGCCAGCTCACCGACAGGGGGCAAGGATACGCAGTATTTT. Full variable domain (missing parts from reference TRBV18 and TRBJ2-3): NAGVMQNPRHLVRRRGQEARLRCSPMKGHSHVYWYRQLPEEGLKFMVYLQKENIIDESGMPKERFSAEFPKEGPSILRIQQVVRGDSAAYFCASSPTGGKDTQYFGPGTRLTVL.

The chain couples TRBV6-5 to TRBJ1-2; 8 positions agree with TRBD1. Germline V lookup: CDR1 MNHEY, CDR2 SVGAGI. The CDR3 totals 14 residues. The ends lost 5 bases at V and 4 bases at J; junction bases unmatched: 6. This CDR3 reads CASSPPGTGYGYTF. In DNA, the CDR3 is TGTGCCAGCAGTCCACCCGGGACAGGCTATGGCTACACCTTC.

The genes are TRBV5-1 and TRBJ1-1; 8 bases agree with TRBD1. The CDR3 loop spans 15 amino acids. J gave up 1 base and V 1 base, and 3 bases lay outside the gene matches. Germline V lookup: CDR1 SGHRS, CDR2 YFSETQ. CDR3 region: CASSLLGTGNTEAFF. CDR3 nucleotide sequence: TGCGCCAGCAGCTTGTTGGGGACAGGGAACACTGAAGCTTTCTTT.

This clone counts as medium-sized by frequency. The same CDR3 can be traced to other DNA sequences in this sample. The chain recombines TRBV2 with TRBJ1-4, with 9 bases fitting TRBD1. The CDR3 covers 15 residues. Germline loops: CDR1 SNHLY, CDR2 FYNNEI. V lost 0 bases and J lost 5; bases outside the gene matches: 1. The CDR3 spells CASSEAGTGNEKLFF. The CDR3 nucleotides are TGTGCCAGCAGTGAAGCTGGGACAGGGAATGAAAAACTGTTTTTT.

The J gene is TRBJ2-5, the V gene TRBV5-6, with 10 nucleotides matching TRBD2. CDR1 and CDR2 from the germline V gene are SGHDT and YYEEEE. The length of the CDR3 is 17 residues. The V segment lost 4 bases and the J segment 2 bases; nucleotides outside the gene matches: 11. CDR3 DNA: TGTGCCAGCAGCCTAGCGGGAGCGGCCATGGGTCAAGAGACCCAGTACTTC. Protein: CASSLAGAAMGQETQYF.

The CDR3 nucleotides read TGTGCCTGCGGGAGGGGCTACGGCTACACCTTC. Protein sequence: CACGRGYGYTF. V usage is TRBV6-5 and J usage is TRBJ1-2, with D maybe TRBD1 (5 bases). V lost 11 bases to trimming and J lost 8 bases, with 15 bases between them. The CDR3 loop spans 11 amino acids. Germline-derived CDR1 and CDR2 are MNHEY and SVGAGI.

The chain joins TRBV30 to TRBJ1-2; 7 nucleotides agree with TRBD1. The J segment lost 4 bases and the V segment lost 0 bases, leaving 2 bases of the junction unmatched. This CDR3 has 13 residues. Per germline, CDR1 GTSNPN and CDR2 SVGIG (reference sequence). This CDR3 reads CAWSVAGGYGYTF. CDR3 in DNA: TGTGCCTGGAGTGTAGCAGGGGGCTATGGCTACACCTTC. Full variable domain (rest looked up from reference TRBV30 and TRBJ1-2): SQTIHQWPATLVQPVGSPLSLECTVEGTSNPNLYWYRQAAGRGLQLLFYSVGIGQISSEVPQNLSASRPQDRQFILSSKKLLLSDSGFYLCAWSVAGGYGYTFGSGTRLTVV.

This sequence joins TRBV7-9 and TRBJ1-1, with a tentative D call TRBD1 (6 bases). The V and J ends lost 5 bases and 1 base respectively, with 8 bases between them. The CDR3 is made up of 13 amino acids. Germline V gene lookup returns CDR1 SEHNR and CDR2 FQNEAQ (reference sequence). The CDR3 DNA is TGTGCCAGCAGCACGGACAGGAACACTGAAGCTTTCTTT. Protein sequence: CASSTDRNTEAFF.

As DNA, the CDR3 is TGTGCCAGTAGCCCCTCGACAGGGCGGCGGGAGACCCAGTACTTC. Its protein product is CASSPSTGRRETQYF. The V gene is TRBV19, the J gene TRBJ2-5; 7 positions agree with TRBD1. J was trimmed by 5 bases and V by 6 bases; bases with no gene match: 12. The CDR3 consists of 15 residues. Germline V gene data show CDR1 as LNHDA and CDR2 as SQIVND (reference sequence).

The chain combines TRBV30 with TRBJ2-1; 9 nucleotides align to TRBD2. V gave up 3 bases and J gave up 4 bases; unmatched junction bases: 7. The germline gives CDR1 GTSNPN, CDR2 SVGIG (reference sequence). This CDR3 region has 15 residues. The CDR3 region is CAWSPPSGVYNEQFF. The CDR3 nucleotides are TGTGCCTGGAGCCCGCCTAGCGGGGTTTACAATGAGCAGTTCTTC.